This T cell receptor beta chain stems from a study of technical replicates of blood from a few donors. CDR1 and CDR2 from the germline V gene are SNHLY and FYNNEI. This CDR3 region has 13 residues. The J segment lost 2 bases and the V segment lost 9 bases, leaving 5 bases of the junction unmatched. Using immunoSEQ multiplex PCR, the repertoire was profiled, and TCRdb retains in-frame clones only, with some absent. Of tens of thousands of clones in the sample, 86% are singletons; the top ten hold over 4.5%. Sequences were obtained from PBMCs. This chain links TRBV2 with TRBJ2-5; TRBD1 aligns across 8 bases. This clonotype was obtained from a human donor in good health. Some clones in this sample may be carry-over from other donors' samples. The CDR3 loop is CASGQGGQETQYF. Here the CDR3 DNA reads TGTGCCAGTGGACAGGGAGGTCAAGAGACCCAGTACTTC.